This TCR beta chain emerged from a study of blood T cell repertoires in COVID-19. TCRdb's table, derived via immunoSEQ multiplex PCR, lists solely in-frame clones and lacks some. The table records roughly 100,000 clones, around nine tenths of them present only once. Sequencing was done on a sample of peripheral blood. The TCR sequence derives from a human donor in a cohort sampled during active COVID-19.

This chain's CDR3 is CASSLRTGMSSYEQYF. CDR3 bases: TGTGCCAGCAGCCTAAGGACAGGAATGAGCTCCTACGAGCAGTACTTC. The V and J genes are TRBV21-1 and TRBJ2-7; the table's D call, TRBD1, has no DNA check behind it. TRBV21-1 is described as a pseudogene. This CDR3 comprises 16 residues.